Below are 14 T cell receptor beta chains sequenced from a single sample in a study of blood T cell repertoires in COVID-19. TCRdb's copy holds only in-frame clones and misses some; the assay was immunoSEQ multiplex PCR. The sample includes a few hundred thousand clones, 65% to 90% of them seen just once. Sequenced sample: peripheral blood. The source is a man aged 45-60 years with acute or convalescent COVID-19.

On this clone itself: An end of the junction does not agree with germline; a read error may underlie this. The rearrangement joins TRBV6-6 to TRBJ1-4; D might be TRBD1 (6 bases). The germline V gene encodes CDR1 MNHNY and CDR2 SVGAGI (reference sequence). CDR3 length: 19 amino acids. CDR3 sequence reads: CASSYFPKAGADLGEKLFF. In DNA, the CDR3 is TGTGCCAGCAGCTACTTCCCAAAGGCAGGGGCGGATTTGGGTGAAAAACTGTTTTTT.

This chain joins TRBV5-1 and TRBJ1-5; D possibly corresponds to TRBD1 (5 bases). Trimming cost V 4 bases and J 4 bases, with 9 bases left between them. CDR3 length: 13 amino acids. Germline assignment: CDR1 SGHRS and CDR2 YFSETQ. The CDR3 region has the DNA TGCGCCAGCAGCGCACAGGTAAATCAGCCCCAGCATTTT. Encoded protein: CASSAQVNQPQHF.

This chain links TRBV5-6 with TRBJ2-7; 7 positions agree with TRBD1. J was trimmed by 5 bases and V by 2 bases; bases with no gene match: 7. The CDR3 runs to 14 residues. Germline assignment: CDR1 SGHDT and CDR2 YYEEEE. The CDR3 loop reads CASSLVQGFNEQYF. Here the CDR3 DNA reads TGTGCCAGCAGCTTAGTACAGGGGTTCAACGAGCAGTACTTC. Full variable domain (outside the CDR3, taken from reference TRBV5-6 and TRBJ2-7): DAGVTQSPTHLIKTRGQQVTLRCSPKSGHDTVSWYQQALGQGPQFIFQYYEEEERQRGNFPDRFSGHQFPNYSSELNVNALLLGDSALYLCASSLVQGFNEQYFGPGTRLTVT.

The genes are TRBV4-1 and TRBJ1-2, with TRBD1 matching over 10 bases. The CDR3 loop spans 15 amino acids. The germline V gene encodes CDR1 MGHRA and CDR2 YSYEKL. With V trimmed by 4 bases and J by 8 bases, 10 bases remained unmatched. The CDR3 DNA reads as TGCGCCAGCAGCCCGACAGGGGGCGCATTGGGGGGCTACACCTTC. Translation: CASSPTGGALGGYTF.

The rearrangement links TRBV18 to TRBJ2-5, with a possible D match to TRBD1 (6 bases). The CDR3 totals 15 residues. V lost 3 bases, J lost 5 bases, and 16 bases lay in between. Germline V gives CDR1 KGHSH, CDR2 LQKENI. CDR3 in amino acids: CASSPGHEVWETQYF. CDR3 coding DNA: TGTGCCAGCTCACCGGGACATGAGGTTTGGGAGACCCAGTACTTC. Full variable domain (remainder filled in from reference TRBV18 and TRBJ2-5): NAGVMQNPRHLVRRRGQEARLRCSPMKGHSHVYWYRQLPEEGLKFMVYLQKENIIDESGMPKERFSAEFPKEGPSILRIQQVVRGDSAAYFCASSPGHEVWETQYFGPGTRLLVL.

The CDR3 region is CASSLDDRGQKDTEAFF. DNA for the CDR3: TGCGCCAGCAGCTTGGATGACAGGGGGCAAAAGGACACTGAAGCTTTCTTT. The V and J genes are TRBV5-1 and TRBJ1-1, with TRBD1 identical over 10 bases. This CDR3 is 17 amino acids long. Germline CDR1 reads SGHRS; CDR2 reads YFSETQ. Trimming took 0 bases from V and 3 from J; bases not matched to a gene: 8.

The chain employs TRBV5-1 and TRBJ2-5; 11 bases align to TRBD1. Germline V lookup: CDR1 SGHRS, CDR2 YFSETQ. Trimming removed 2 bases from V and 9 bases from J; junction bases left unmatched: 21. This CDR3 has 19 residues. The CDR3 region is CASSFPRGGQGAVGRAQYF. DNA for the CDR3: TGCGCCAGCAGCTTTCCCCGTGGAGGACAGGGGGCGGTAGGCCGGGCCCAGTACTTC.

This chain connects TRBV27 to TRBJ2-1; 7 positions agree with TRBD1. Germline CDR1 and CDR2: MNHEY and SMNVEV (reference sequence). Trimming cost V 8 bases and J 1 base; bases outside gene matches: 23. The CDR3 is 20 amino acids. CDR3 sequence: CASVGWERQGEGSSYNEQFF. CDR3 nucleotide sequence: TGTGCCAGCGTGGGGTGGGAAAGACAGGGAGAAGGTTCTTCCTACAATGAGCAGTTCTTC.

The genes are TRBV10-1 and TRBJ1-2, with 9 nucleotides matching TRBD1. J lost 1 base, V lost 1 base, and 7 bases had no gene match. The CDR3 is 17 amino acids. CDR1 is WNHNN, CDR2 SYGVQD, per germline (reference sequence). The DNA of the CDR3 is TGCGCCAGCAGTGAGTGGGGACAGGGAGCGTTTAACTATGGCTACACCTTC. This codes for CASSEWGQGAFNYGYTF.

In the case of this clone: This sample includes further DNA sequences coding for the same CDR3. Here the CDR3 reads CASSPGRGGTEAFF. In DNA, the CDR3 is TGTGCCAGCTCACCGGGTCGGGGAGGCACTGAAGCTTTCTTT. The chain joins TRBV18 to TRBJ1-1; D is unresolved. The V end lost 3 bases, the J end lost 4 bases, and 12 bases lay between the germline ends. Germline assignment: CDR1 KGHSH and CDR2 LQKENI. The CDR3 contains 14 residues.

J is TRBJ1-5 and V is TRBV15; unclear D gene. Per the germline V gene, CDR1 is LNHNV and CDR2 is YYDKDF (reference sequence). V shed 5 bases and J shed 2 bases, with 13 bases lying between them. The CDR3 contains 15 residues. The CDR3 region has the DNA TGTGCCACCAGCCGGAGAGGTATACGCAATCAGCCCCAGCATTTT. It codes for CATSRRGIRNQPQHF.

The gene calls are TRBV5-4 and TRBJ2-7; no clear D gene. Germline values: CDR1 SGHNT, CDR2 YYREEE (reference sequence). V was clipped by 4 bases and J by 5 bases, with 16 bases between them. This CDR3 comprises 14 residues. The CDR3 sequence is CASSPRVGGHEQYF. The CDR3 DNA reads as TGTGCCAGCAGCCCCCGGGTTGGTGGCCACGAGCAGTACTTC.

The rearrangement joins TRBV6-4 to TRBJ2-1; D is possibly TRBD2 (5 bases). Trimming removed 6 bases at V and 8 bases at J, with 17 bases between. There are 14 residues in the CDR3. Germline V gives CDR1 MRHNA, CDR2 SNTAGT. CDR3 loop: CASSAGPGSDEQFF. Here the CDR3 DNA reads TGTGCCAGCAGCGCCGGGCCGGGATCGGATGAGCAGTTCTTC.

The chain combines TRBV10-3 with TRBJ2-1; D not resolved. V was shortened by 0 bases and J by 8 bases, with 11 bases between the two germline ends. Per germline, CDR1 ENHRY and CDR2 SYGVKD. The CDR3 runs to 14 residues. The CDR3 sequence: CAISESERIHEQFF. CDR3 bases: TGTGCCATCAGTGAGTCGGAGAGAATCCATGAGCAGTTCTTC.